These 10 T cell receptor beta chains came from one sample sequenced in a study of graft-versus-host responses after intestinal transplantation. The data were produced by immunoSEQ multiplex PCR, yet TCRdb's version contains in-frame clones alone and is incomplete. The sample lists 84,000 or so clones; 80% to 95% were seen once. These receptors' antigens are unknown. Sequencing used unstimulated CD4+ T cells sorted from spleen or lymph node cells, obtained before intestinal transplant. Every receptor here comes from a human donor who received an intestinal transplant.

This sequence joins TRBV4-1 and TRBJ2-5, with TRBD2 matching over 8 bases. V was pared by 0 bases and J by 5 bases, with 14 bases of the junction left unmatched. Germline V lookup: CDR1 MGHRA, CDR2 YSYEKL. The CDR3 is 18 amino acids. DNA for the CDR3: TGCGCCAGCAGCCAAGATATCCCGGGAGGGCCAGGTTTGGAGACCCAGTACTTC. Translating it yields CASSQDIPGGPGLETQYF.

About this clone: The same CDR3 is also encoded by other DNA sequences in this sample. CDR3 bases: TGCAGCGTCGTAACAGGGGTGAGGGACACAGATACGCAGTATTTT. As protein: CSVVTGVRDTDTQYF. The J gene is TRBJ2-3, the V gene TRBV29-1; TRBD1 matches 7 bases. Germline V gene sequence: CDR1 SQVTM, CDR2 ANQGSEA. With 6 bases clipped from V and 2 bases from J, the junction kept 11 bases outside the gene matches. The CDR3 is made up of 15 amino acids.

This clone was seen a handful of times. The J gene is TRBJ2-5, the V gene TRBV7-2; D unclear. Germline V gives CDR1 SGHTA, CDR2 FQGNSA. Trimming pared 3 bases from V and 5 bases from J, leaving 7 bases between. This CDR3 has 12 amino acids. CDR3 loop: CASSLVAETQYF. As DNA, the CDR3 is TGTGCCAGCAGCTTGGTGGCGGAGACCCAGTACTTC.

This clone was found once. The chain recombines TRBV29-1 with TRBJ2-7; the match to TRBD1 covers 8 bases. CDR1 is SQVTM, CDR2 ANQGSEA, per germline. The CDR3 covers 13 residues. V lost 5 bases to trimming and J lost 2 bases; unmatched junction nucleotides: 5. CDR3 sequence (DNA): TGCAGCGTTCGAGACAGGGGAGCCTACGAGCAGTACTTC. The encoded protein is CSVRDRGAYEQYF.

The chain has TRBV7-8 and TRBJ1-1, with D perhaps matching TRBD1 (5 bases). The germline V gene encodes CDR1 SGHVS and CDR2 FQNEAQ. The CDR3 contains 13 residues. V was shortened by 5 bases and J by 8 bases, with 15 bases between the two germline ends. The CDR3 DNA sequence: TGTGCCAGCAGCCGCCAGGCCGAGGGGGAAGCTTTCTTT. It is translated as CASSRQAEGEAFF.

The chain is built from TRBV27 and TRBJ2-7, with D possibly matching TRBD2 (6 bases). The CDR3 consists of 15 residues. Per germline, CDR1 MNHEY and CDR2 SMNVEV (reference sequence). Trimming removed 2 bases at V and 0 bases at J, with 11 bases between. The CDR3 region has the DNA TGTGCCAGCAGTTTAACGGGGGTTGGCTCCTACGAGCAGTACTTC. Protein product: CASSLTGVGSYEQYF.

The J gene is TRBJ2-5, the V gene TRBV9, with TRBD2 matching over 8 bases. The germline V gene has CDR1 SGDLS and CDR2 YYNGEE. CDR3 length equals 16 residues. Germline trimming cut 4 bases from V and 0 bases from J; bases unmatched to any gene: 8. The chain's CDR3 is CASSPVAGSYQETQYF. The CDR3 DNA sequence: TGTGCCAGCAGCCCCGTAGCGGGGTCGTACCAAGAGACCCAGTACTTC.

CDR3 in DNA: TGTGCCAGCAGCTACGGGGGGACAGATACGCAGTATTTT. Translated: CASSYGGTDTQYF. This sequence joins TRBV7-8 and TRBJ2-3, with 7 nucleotides matching TRBD2. CDR1 SGHVS and CDR2 FQNEAQ come from the germline V gene. V lost 4 bases and J lost 3; bases outside the gene matches: 1. This CDR3 has 13 amino acids.

V is TRBV5-1 and J is TRBJ1-2; 7 positions agree with TRBD1. Germline trimming cut 0 bases from V and 7 bases from J; bases unmatched to any gene: 9. CDR3 length equals 15 residues. The germline V gene encodes CDR1 SGHRS and CDR2 YFSETQ. CDR3 nucleotides: TGCGCCAGCAGCTTGGTTGGGACAGATGGTGGTGGCTACACCTTC. This translates into CASSLVGTDGGGYTF.

The rearrangement uses TRBV6-5 and TRBJ1-2; tentatively, D is TRBD1 (6 bases). Per germline, CDR1 MNHEY and CDR2 SVGAGI. V was trimmed by 6 bases and J by 7 bases, leaving 12 bases between them. The CDR3 consists of 12 residues. In DNA, the CDR3 is TGTGCCAGCAGGCCGGGGGCGGGTGGCTACACCTTC. It encodes CASRPGAGGYTF.